The TCR beta chain described here comes from a study of blood T cell repertoires in COVID-19. The CDR3 runs 16 residues. The trim removed 5 bases at V and 6 bases at J, leaving 7 bases unmatched. CDR1 is MDHEN and CDR2 is SYDVKM in the germline V gene. Individuals aged about 18 to 89 years were recruited from some 26 US areas. In the authors' workflow: Reference gene primer amplification yielded estimated nucleated cell counts. The repertoire was sequenced with immunoSEQ multiplex PCR; TCRdb's copy has only in-frame clones and lacks some. The V and J calls and clone size are taken from that table; D and trimming were inferred from the DNA. The sample lists 200,000 to 300,000 clones, about four fifths occurring once.

This TCR came from a woman aged 35 to 49 who had been exposed to COVID-19. Sequenced sample: PBMCs or T cells enriched from blood (not recorded which). The chain is built from TRBV28 and TRBJ1-6; 10 positions match TRBD1. This CDR3 is CASSGPGTGANSPLHF. CDR3 bases: TGTGCCAGCAGTGGACCGGGGACAGGGGCTAATTCACCCCTCCACTTT.